The entry below describes one T cell receptor beta chain. What it recognizes is unknown. For TCR beta, libraries came from quantitative 5'-RACE with molecular barcodes. Each CDR3 protein is one row after TCRdb ran MiXCR on the 5' RACE reads. The top ten hold approximately 15% of the sample, which has about 400,000 distinct CDR3 sequences, around 22% seen once. This record comes from a study of CD8 T cells in ankylosing spondylitis. General study results and limits: Made up of several highly homologous variants, a TCR beta motif appeared characteristic of ankylosing spondylitis blood.

This CDR3 comprises 14 residues. V shed 8 bases, J shed 5 bases, and the junction held 10 bases outside the gene matches. Germline assignment: CDR1 MNHNS and CDR2 SASEGT. The sample comprised blood, either unsorted or a sorted T cell fraction (not recorded which). This TCR came from a male donor with ankylosing spondylitis. The rearrangement links TRBV6-1 to TRBJ2-7; 9 bases are shared with TRBD2. The CDR3 bases are TGTGCCAGCCGCATTAGCGGGAGAATCAACGAGCAGTACTTC. Amino acid sequence: CASRISGRINEQYF.